The 3 T cell receptor beta chains below were found in one sample sequenced in a study of cytomegalovirus exposure and HLA in healthy donors. PCR employed 60 Vbeta and 13 Jbeta primers. The method was immunoSEQ multiplex PCR; TCRdb's version includes in-frame clones alone and lacks a portion of them. This table holds some 120,000 clones, approximately 70% found once. Material for sequencing was PBMCs. Receptors were obtained from a man between 25 and 39 years old in good health and CMV-seropositive.

This chain uses TRBV7-9 with TRBJ1-1, with TRBD1 identical over 10 bases. The germline CDR1 and CDR2 sequences are SEHNR and FQNEAQ (reference sequence). The length of the CDR3 is 15 residues. J was trimmed by 6 bases and V by 4 bases; bases with no gene match: 8. Written as DNA, the CDR3 is TGTGCCAGCAGCTACGCCGGGACAGGGGTTCCTGAAGCTTTCTTT. It yields the protein CASSYAGTGVPEAFF. The full variable domain, rest sourced from reference TRBV7-9 and TRBJ1-1, is DTGVSQNPRHKITKRGQNVTFRCDPISEHNRLYWYRQTLGQGPEFLTYFQNEAQLEKSRLLSDRFSAERPKGSFSTLEIQRTEQGDSAMYLCASSYAGTGVPEAFFGQGTRLTVV.

The rearrangement uses TRBV11-2 and TRBJ1-1; 8 bases agree with TRBD1. This CDR3 contains 15 residues. In germline, CDR1 is SGHAT, CDR2 FQNNGV. V lost 6 bases, J lost 4 bases, and 10 bases stayed unmatched. The chain's CDR3 is CASSRTGWGSTEAFF. Written as DNA, the CDR3 is TGTGCCAGCAGTAGGACAGGGTGGGGGAGCACTGAAGCTTTCTTT.

V gene TRBV28 combines with J gene TRBJ2-4; 7 bases line up with TRBD2. CDR1 MDHEN and CDR2 SYDVKM come from the germline V gene. This CDR3 has 15 amino acids. V trimming: 6 bases; J trimming: 4 bases; junction bases outside the gene matches: 9. CDR3 in amino acids: CASSQSELAKNIQYF. The CDR3 bases are TGTGCCAGCAGCCAGAGCGAACTAGCGAAAAACATTCAGTACTTC.